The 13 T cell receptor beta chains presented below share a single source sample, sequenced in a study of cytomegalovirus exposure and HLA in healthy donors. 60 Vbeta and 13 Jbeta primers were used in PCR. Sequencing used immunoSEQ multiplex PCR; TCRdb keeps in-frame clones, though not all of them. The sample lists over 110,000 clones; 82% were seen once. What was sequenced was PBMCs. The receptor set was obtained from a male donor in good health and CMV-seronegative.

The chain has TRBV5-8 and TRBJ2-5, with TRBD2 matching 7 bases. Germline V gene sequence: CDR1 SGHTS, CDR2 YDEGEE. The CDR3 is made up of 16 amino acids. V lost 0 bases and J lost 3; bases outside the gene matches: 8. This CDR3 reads CASSLGAGELEETQYF. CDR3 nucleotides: TGTGCCAGCAGCTTGGGCGCGGGAGAGTTGGAAGAGACCCAGTACTTC.

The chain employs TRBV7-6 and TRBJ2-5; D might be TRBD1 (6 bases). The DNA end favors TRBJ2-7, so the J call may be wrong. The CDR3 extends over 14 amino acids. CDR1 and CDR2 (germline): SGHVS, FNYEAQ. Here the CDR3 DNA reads TGTGCCAGCAGCGAACTAACAGGGATCCACGAGCAGTACTTC. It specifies CASSELTGIHEQYF.

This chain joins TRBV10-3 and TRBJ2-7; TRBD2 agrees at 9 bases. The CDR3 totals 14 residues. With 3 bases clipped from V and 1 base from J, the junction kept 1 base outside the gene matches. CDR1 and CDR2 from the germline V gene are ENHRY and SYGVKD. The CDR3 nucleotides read TGTGCCATCAGTGACCTAGCGGGATCCTACGAGCAGTACTTC. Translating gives CAISDLAGSYEQYF.

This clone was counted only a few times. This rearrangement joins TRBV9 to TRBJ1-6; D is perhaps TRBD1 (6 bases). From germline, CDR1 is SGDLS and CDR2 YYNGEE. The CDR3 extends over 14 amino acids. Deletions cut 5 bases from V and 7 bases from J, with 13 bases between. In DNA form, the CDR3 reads TGTGCCAGCAGTAAAGGACAGCTGAATTCACCCCTCCACTTT. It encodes CASSKGQLNSPLHF.

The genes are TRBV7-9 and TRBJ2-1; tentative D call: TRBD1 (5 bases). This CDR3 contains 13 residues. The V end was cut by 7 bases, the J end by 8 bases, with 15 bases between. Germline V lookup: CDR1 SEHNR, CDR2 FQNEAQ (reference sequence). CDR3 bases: TGTGCCAGCACCTCTGGGGCCGGCGATGAGCAGTTCTTC. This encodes CASTSGAGDEQFF.

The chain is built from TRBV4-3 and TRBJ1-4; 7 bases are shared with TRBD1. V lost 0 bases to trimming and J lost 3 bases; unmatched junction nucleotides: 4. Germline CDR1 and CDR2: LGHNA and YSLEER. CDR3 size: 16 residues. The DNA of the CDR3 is TGCGCCAGCAGCCAAGAAAACAGGGGTCCTAATGAAAAACTGTTTTTT. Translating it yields CASSQENRGPNEKLFF.

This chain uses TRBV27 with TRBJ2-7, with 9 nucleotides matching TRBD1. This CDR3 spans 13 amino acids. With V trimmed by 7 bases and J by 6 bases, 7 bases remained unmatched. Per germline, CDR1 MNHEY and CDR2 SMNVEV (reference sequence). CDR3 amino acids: CASTRTGEGEQYF. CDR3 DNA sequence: TGTGCCAGCACCAGGACAGGGGAAGGCGAGCAGTACTTC.

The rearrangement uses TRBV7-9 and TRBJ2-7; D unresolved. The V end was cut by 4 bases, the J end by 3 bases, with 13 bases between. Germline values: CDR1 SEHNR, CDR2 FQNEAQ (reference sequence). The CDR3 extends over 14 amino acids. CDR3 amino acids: CASSSGPRSYEQYF. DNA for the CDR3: TGTGCCAGCAGCTCCGGCCCCCGGAGCTACGAGCAGTACTTC.

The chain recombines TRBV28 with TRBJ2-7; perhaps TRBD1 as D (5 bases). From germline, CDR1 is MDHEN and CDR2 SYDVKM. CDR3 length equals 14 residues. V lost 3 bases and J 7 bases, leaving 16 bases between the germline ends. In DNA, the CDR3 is TGTGCCAGCAGTTTCACATCCATGTCAGGGGAGCAGTACTTC. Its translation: CASSFTSMSGEQYF.

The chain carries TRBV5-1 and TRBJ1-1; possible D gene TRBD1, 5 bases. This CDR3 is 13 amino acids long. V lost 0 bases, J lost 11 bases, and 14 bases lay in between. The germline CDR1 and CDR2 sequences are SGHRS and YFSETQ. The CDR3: CASSLELRGMAFF. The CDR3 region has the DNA TGCGCCAGCAGCTTGGAATTGCGGGGGATGGCTTTCTTT.

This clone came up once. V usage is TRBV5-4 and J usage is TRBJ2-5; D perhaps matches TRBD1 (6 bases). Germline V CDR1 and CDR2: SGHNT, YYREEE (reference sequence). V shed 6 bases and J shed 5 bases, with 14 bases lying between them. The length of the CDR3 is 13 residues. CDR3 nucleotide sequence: TGTGCCAGCAACCCGTCGAGGGGGGAGACCCAGTACTTC. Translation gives CASNPSRGETQYF.

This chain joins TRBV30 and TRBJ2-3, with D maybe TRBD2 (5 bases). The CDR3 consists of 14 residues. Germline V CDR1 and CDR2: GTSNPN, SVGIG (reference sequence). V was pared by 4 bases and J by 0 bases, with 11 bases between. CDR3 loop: CAWNRRRSTDTQYF. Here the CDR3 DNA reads TGTGCCTGGAATCGGAGGCGTAGCACAGATACGCAGTATTTT.

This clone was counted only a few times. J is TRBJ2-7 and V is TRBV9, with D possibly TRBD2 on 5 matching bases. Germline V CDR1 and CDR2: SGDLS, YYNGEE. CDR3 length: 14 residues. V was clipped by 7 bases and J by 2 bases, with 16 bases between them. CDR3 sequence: CASGSSLTTYEQYF. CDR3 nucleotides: TGTGCCAGCGGGAGTTCCCTTACAACCTACGAGCAGTACTTC.